These 13 T cell receptor beta chains came from one sample sequenced in a study of T cell repertoires in cytomegalovirus infection. TCRdb called the reads again in MiXCR, with one record for every CDR3 protein. The data contain around 630,000 distinct CDR3 sequences, roughly 24% of them singletons. Sequenced sample: CD8+ T cells from PBMCs. These receptor sequences come from a human donor in good health (CMV status not recorded). Some clones in this sample may be carry-over from other donors' samples.

The sample holds one count of this clonotype. This could be a read error, since a much larger clone is one nucleotide away. This chain connects TRBV7-2 to TRBJ1-6; a weak D match, TRBD1 (5 bases). This CDR3 has 14 amino acids. Deletions cut 7 bases from V and 8 bases from J, with 15 bases between. From germline, CDR1 is SGHTA and CDR2 FQGNSA. CDR3 sequence (DNA): TGTACCAGCATCGATAGCGGGACCTATTCACCCCTCCACTTT. Its protein product is CTSIDSGTYSPLHF.

At least ten counts were recorded for this clonotype. The CDR3 nucleotides read TGTGCCACCAGCGAGGGAGGCACAGATACGCAGTATTTT. Protein: CATSEGGTDTQYF. This sequence joins TRBV15 and TRBJ2-3; D is possibly TRBD2 (5 bases). Germline lookup yields CDR1 LNHNV and CDR2 YYDKDF (reference sequence). CDR3 length: 13 residues. Trimming removed 5 bases from V and 1 base from J, with 7 bases in between.

In this sample, this clonotype turned up many times. CDR3 sequence (DNA): TGTGCCAGCAGCCCCCGGGACAGGGGTTATGAAGCTTTCTTT. Translation gives CASSPRDRGYEAFF. The gene calls are TRBV7-9 and TRBJ1-1; 10 bases line up with TRBD1. V shed 5 bases and J 7 bases; nucleotides not matched to a gene: 7. The CDR3 is 14 residues long. Germline V gives CDR1 SEHNR, CDR2 FQNEAQ (reference sequence). Supplemented by reference TRBV7-9 and TRBJ1-1, the full variable domain reads DTGVSQNPRHKITKRGQNVTFRCDPISEHNRLYWYRQTLGQGPEFLTYFQNEAQLEKSRLLSDRFSAERPKGSFSTLEIQRTEQGDSAMYLCASSPRDRGYEAFFGQGTRLTVV.

This clonotype came up a few times. The rearrangement links TRBV12-3 or TRBV12-4 to TRBJ2-1, with D possibly TRBD1 on 5 matching bases. The CDR3 sequence is 15 residues long. V was cut by 6 bases and J by 5 bases, with 17 bases left in between. For the CDR3, the DNA is TGTGCCAGCAGCCCCTACTTGACAGAGGACAATGAGCAGTTCTTC. Translation: CASSPYLTEDNEQFF.

V is TRBV20-1 and J is TRBJ1-3; a weak D match, TRBD1 (5 bases). The CDR3 extends over 15 amino acids. Per the germline V gene, CDR1 is DFQATT and CDR2 is SNEGSKA (reference sequence). The CDR3 sequence is CSAGRDGVRKGTIYF. In DNA form, the CDR3 reads TGCAGCGCTGGCCGGGACGGAGTACGAAAAGGGACCATATATTTT.

V gene TRBV28 combines with J gene TRBJ2-7; a possible D gene is TRBD2 (5 bases). The V and J ends lost 5 bases and 7 bases respectively, with 15 bases between them. The CDR3 is 13 residues long. Germline CDR1 is MDHEN and CDR2 is SYDVKM. The CDR3 region is CASSPSLGQEQYV. CDR3 in DNA: TGTGCCAGCAGTCCCTCACTAGGCCAGGAGCAGTACGTC.

This clonotype was seen at least ten times. The chain links TRBV7-9 to TRBJ1-1, with D possibly being TRBD1 (6 bases). CDR1 is SEHNR, CDR2 FQNEAQ, per germline (reference sequence). Trimming shortened V by 5 bases and J by 4 bases, and 17 bases separated the two germline ends. The CDR3 extends over 15 amino acids. The CDR3 region is CASSHPEGGFTEAFF. The CDR3 DNA reads as TGTGCCAGCAGCCACCCCGAGGGGGGGTTCACTGAAGCTTTCTTT.

Only a few counts were recorded for this clonotype. This chain uses TRBV6-1 with TRBJ1-1; D is ambiguous. Germline loops: CDR1 MNHNS, CDR2 SASEGT. CDR3 size: 14 residues. V shed 6 bases and J shed 6 bases, with 17 bases lying between them. CDR3 in amino acids: CASSEGGFSAEAFF. CDR3 DNA sequence: TGTGCCAGCAGCGAGGGAGGGTTCAGCGCTGAAGCTTTCTTT.

This clonotype has more than one count but fewer than ten. The V call is TRBV29-1, the J call TRBJ2-7; 8 nucleotides agree with TRBD1. J lost 4 bases, V lost 5 bases, and 4 bases had no gene match. The CDR3 contains 12 residues. In germline, CDR1 is SQVTM, CDR2 ANQGSEA. Here the CDR3 reads CSVQTGDYEQYV. As DNA, the CDR3 is TGCAGCGTTCAGACAGGGGATTACGAGCAGTACGTC.

In this sample, this clonotype turned up once. This could be a read error, since a much larger clone is one nucleotide away. The chain's CDR3 is CATSLDPSGGAVEQYV. As DNA, the CDR3 is TGTGCCACCAGCTTAGATCCTAGCGGGGGGGCGGTCGAGCAGTACGTC. The genes are TRBV7-9 and TRBJ2-7, with TRBD2 matching over 12 bases. The CDR3 covers 16 residues. Looked up from germline, CDR1 is SEHNR and CDR2 is FQNEAQ (reference sequence).

The sample holds a few counts of this clonotype. The conserved final phenylalanine or tryptophan is absent from the CDR3, which likely points to a read error. The DNA is left out, because the CDR3 cannot be placed on it with certainty; the CDR3 is given as TCRdb lists it. The rearrangement joins TRBV20-1 to TRBJ1-2; the D call TRBD1 from the table was never checked on the DNA. From its first to its last residue, the CDR3 has 9 amino acids. Germline V CDR1 and CDR2: DFQATT, SNEGSKA (reference sequence). CDR3 residues: CSAPGTGLV.

This clonotype was recorded many times. J is TRBJ2-1 and V is TRBV7-8, with TRBD2 matching over 11 bases. The CDR3 loop spans 17 amino acids. From germline, CDR1 is SGHVS and CDR2 FQNEAQ. The V gene end was trimmed by 1 base and the J gene end by 12 bases; junction bases not matched to a gene: 14. CDR3 DNA sequence: TGTGCCAGCAGCTTAGGGGGGTTGGGACTAGCGGTGTCGTGGCAGTTCTTC. It is translated as CASSLGGLGLAVSWQFF.

The chain joins TRBV7-3 to TRBJ2-6, with 9 nucleotides matching TRBD1. Germline V CDR1 and CDR2: SGHTA, FQGTGA. With 2 bases clipped from V and 0 bases from J, the junction kept 11 bases outside the gene matches. This CDR3 spans 20 amino acids. CDR3: CASSLEGMDRGYSGANVLTF. The CDR3 DNA reads as TGTGCCAGCAGCTTAGAGGGGATGGACAGGGGCTACTCTGGGGCCAACGTCCTGACTTTC. The full variable domain, its missing parts supplied by reference TRBV7-3 and TRBJ2-6, is GAGVSQTPSNKVTEKGKYVELRCDPISGHTALYWYRQSLGQGPEFLIYFQGTGAADDSGLPNDRFFAVRPEGSVSTLKIQRTERGDSAVYLCASSLEGMDRGYSGANVLTFGAGSRLTVL.